These T cell receptor beta chains were read from a single sample in a study of blood T cells in healthy people across ages. TCRdb processed the 5' RACE reads anew with MiXCR; each CDR3 protein has one entry. In the table there are 590,000 or so distinct CDR3 sequences, approximately 30% of which are singletons. Sequencing was done on a sample of blood. The receptors shown here come from a woman of 80 years or more in good health. CDR3s include the opening cysteine and the closing phenylalanine or tryptophan. The order of the fields is clone size, V gene, J gene, D gene, CDR3 DNA, CDR3 protein. D genes are given only for firm matches. Clone size is given for some rows only: seen once, a few or many times, or a class if the clone is expanded.

abundance: many
v_gene: TRBV27
j_gene: TRBJ1-1
d_gene: -
CDR3nt: TGTGCCAGCAGTTTTGGGGACAAGAACACTGAAGCTTTCTTT
CDR3aa: CASSFGDKNTEAFF

abundance: -
v_gene: TRBV19
j_gene: TRBJ1-1
d_gene: -
CDR3nt: TGTACCAGTACCCTAGGAGGGGGAGGGTTGAACACTGAAGCTTTCTTT
CDR3aa: CTSTLGGGGLNTEAFF

abundance: -
v_gene: TRBV7-2
j_gene: TRBJ2-7
d_gene: -
CDR3nt: TGTGCCAGCTCACCGGGGGGACAGACCTACGAGCAGTACTTC
CDR3aa: CASSPGGQTYEQYF

abundance: -
v_gene: TRBV18
j_gene: TRBJ1-1
d_gene: -
CDR3nt: TGTGCCAGCTCAGGGGGACAATGGAACACTGAAGCTTTCTTT
CDR3aa: CASSGGQWNTEAFF

abundance: -
v_gene: TRBV6-5
j_gene: TRBJ2-7
d_gene: TRBD2
CDR3nt: TGTGCCAGCAGTTATGGGGCGGGAGCACCGTGGTGGAAGCAGTACTTC
CDR3aa: CASSYGAGAPWWKQYF

abundance: -
v_gene: TRBV5-4
j_gene: TRBJ1-4
d_gene: TRBD1
CDR3nt: TGTGCCAGCAGCTACGGGACAGTGAATAGTGAAAAACTGTTTTTT
CDR3aa: CASSYGTVNSEKLFF

abundance: -
v_gene: TRBV20-1
j_gene: TRBJ1-5
d_gene: -
CDR3nt: TGCAGTGCTAGGCCCCCCAGGGACAATCAGCCCCAGCATTTT
CDR3aa: CSARPPRDNQPQHF

abundance: many
v_gene: TRBV27
j_gene: TRBJ1-1
d_gene: -
CDR3nt: TGTGCCAGCAGTCCACTGGGACGGGCGGGCACTGAAGCTTTCTTT
CDR3aa: CASSPLGRAGTEAFF

abundance: many
v_gene: TRBV3-1
j_gene: TRBJ2-5
d_gene: TRBD1
CDR3nt: TGTGCCAGCAGCCGAAAAACAGGGGGCTCCGGGGAGACCCAGTACTTC
CDR3aa: CASSRKTGGSGETQYF

abundance: many
v_gene: TRBV10-3
j_gene: TRBJ2-4
d_gene: -
CDR3nt: TGTGCCATCAGAAAGGGGCAGGATAACATTCAGTACTTC
CDR3aa: CAIRKGQDNIQYF

abundance: few
v_gene: TRBV9
j_gene: TRBJ1-6
d_gene: -
CDR3nt: TGTGCCAGCAGCGTCGATTCCCCTTCACCCCTCCACTTT
CDR3aa: CASSVDSPSPLHF

abundance: -
v_gene: TRBV20-1
j_gene: TRBJ2-1
d_gene: -
CDR3nt: TGCAGTGCTAGACCCAACCGCGAGCAGTTCTTC
CDR3aa: CSARPNREQFF

abundance: -
v_gene: TRBV29-1
j_gene: TRBJ2-1
d_gene: -
CDR3nt: TGCAGCACTACTATTGACTGGGGTAGCAAGCAGTTCTTC
CDR3aa: CSTTIDWGSKQFF

abundance: many
v_gene: TRBV9
j_gene: TRBJ2-7
d_gene: -
CDR3nt: TGTGCCAGCAGCGTACTCTCCCGGGGCGACGAGCAGTACTTC
CDR3aa: CASSVLSRGDEQYF

abundance: -
v_gene: TRBV20-1
j_gene: TRBJ2-7
d_gene: TRBD1
CDR3nt: TGCAGTGCTAGACGACCAGGGGGCTACGAGCAGTACTTC
CDR3aa: CSARRPGGYEQYF

abundance: many
v_gene: TRBV5-1
j_gene: TRBJ2-5
d_gene: -
CDR3nt: TGCGCCAGCAGCTTGGAGACAGCCTCGCACGGGACCCAGTACTTC
CDR3aa: CASSLETASHGTQYF

abundance: -
v_gene: TRBV7-2
j_gene: TRBJ2-3
d_gene: TRBD1
CDR3nt: TGTGCCAGCAGGCCAGGGGCGGTAGGGGGCCGGAGTACGCAGTATTTT
CDR3aa: CASRPGAVGGRSTQYF

abundance: many
v_gene: TRBV20-1
j_gene: TRBJ2-1
d_gene: TRBD1
CDR3nt: TGCAGTGCTAGGCTAGGGACAGGGGGCAACAATGAGCAGTTCTTC
CDR3aa: CSARLGTGGNNEQFF

abundance: many
v_gene: TRBV14
j_gene: TRBJ2-3
d_gene: TRBD2
CDR3nt: TGTGCCAGCAGCCCCCCACTAGCGGGGAACACAGATACGCAGTATTTT
CDR3aa: CASSPPLAGNTDTQYF

abundance: few
v_gene: TRBV6-2/TRBV6-3
j_gene: TRBJ2-3
d_gene: -
CDR3nt: TGTGCCAGCAGCCGCGATCGGGATACGCAGTATTTT
CDR3aa: CASSRDRDTQYF

abundance: few
v_gene: TRBV15
j_gene: TRBJ2-2
d_gene: TRBD2
CDR3nt: TGTGCCACCAGCGGGGGAGCTAGCGGGGGGCCCCAGTCCGGGGAGCTGTTTTTT
CDR3aa: CATSGGASGGPQSGELFF

abundance: -
v_gene: TRBV12-3/TRBV12-4
j_gene: TRBJ1-3
d_gene: -
CDR3nt: TGTGCCAGCAGGGTGGCTGGAAACACCATATATTTT
CDR3aa: CASRVAGNTIYF

abundance: many
v_gene: TRBV20-1
j_gene: TRBJ2-4
d_gene: -
CDR3nt: TGCAGTGCTAGAGAGGGGCAGGGACCAGCCAAAAACATTCAGTACTTC
CDR3aa: CSAREGQGPAKNIQYF

abundance: many
v_gene: TRBV19
j_gene: TRBJ2-1
d_gene: -
CDR3nt: TGTGCCAGTAGTATAGTGGACGGTGACTACAATGAGCAGTTCTTC
CDR3aa: CASSIVDGDYNEQFF

abundance: many
v_gene: TRBV24-1
j_gene: TRBJ2-5
d_gene: -
CDR3nt: TGTGCCACCAGTGATGGCGGAGGTGGGGAGACCCAGTACTTC
CDR3aa: CATSDGGGGETQYF

abundance: many
v_gene: TRBV7-2
j_gene: TRBJ1-5
d_gene: TRBD1
CDR3nt: TGTGCCAGCAGCTTAGGACACAGGGGGGGCAATCAGCCCCAGCATTTT
CDR3aa: CASSLGHRGGNQPQHF

abundance: -
v_gene: TRBV30
j_gene: TRBJ1-2
d_gene: -
CDR3nt: TGTGCCTGGATCCCCTCGCAGGTCTATGGCTACACCTTC
CDR3aa: CAWIPSQVYGYTF

abundance: -
v_gene: TRBV19
j_gene: TRBJ2-3
d_gene: -
CDR3nt: TGTGCCAGTACCCCCCTAGGAGACCGCACAGATACGCAGTATTTT
CDR3aa: CASTPLGDRTDTQYF

abundance: -
v_gene: TRBV7-8
j_gene: TRBJ1-2
d_gene: -
CDR3nt: TGTGCCAGCAGCTTACAGAGCAAGGCAGGGGAGGTCTATGGCTACACCTTC
CDR3aa: CASSLQSKAGEVYGYTF

abundance: many
v_gene: TRBV12-3/TRBV12-4
j_gene: TRBJ2-7
d_gene: -
CDR3nt: TGTGCCAGCAGCTCCTCTACAGGGTCCCACGAGCAGTACTTC
CDR3aa: CASSSSTGSHEQYF

abundance: -
v_gene: TRBV6-2/TRBV6-3
j_gene: TRBJ2-2
d_gene: TRBD1
CDR3nt: TGTGCCAGCAGTTACTCTGGACAGGGGTACACCGGGGAGCTGTTTTTT
CDR3aa: CASSYSGQGYTGELFF

abundance: -
v_gene: TRBV20-1
j_gene: TRBJ2-7
d_gene: TRBD2
CDR3nt: TGCAGTGCAGTCCCGGGACTAGCAACCTACGAGCAGTACTTC
CDR3aa: CSAVPGLATYEQYF

abundance: -
v_gene: TRBV6-1
j_gene: TRBJ2-5
d_gene: -
CDR3nt: TGTGCCAGCAGTGAGCGCGGGGGCCGAGGTTTCCGGTACTTC
CDR3aa: CASSERGGRGFRYF

abundance: few
v_gene: TRBV20-1
j_gene: TRBJ1-2
d_gene: -
CDR3nt: TGCAGTGCTAGAGATTTACTAGGGGAGGGCTATGGCTACACCTTC
CDR3aa: CSARDLLGEGYGYTF

abundance: few
v_gene: TRBV3-1
j_gene: TRBJ1-1
d_gene: -
CDR3nt: TGTGCCAGCAGCCAAGGATCACAGGGCAACACTGAAGCTTTCTTT
CDR3aa: CASSQGSQGNTEAFF

abundance: many
v_gene: TRBV28
j_gene: TRBJ2-7
d_gene: -
CDR3nt: TGTGCCAGCACACGGTCGGAGGTATCCTACGAGCAGTACTTC
CDR3aa: CASTRSEVSYEQYF

abundance: many
v_gene: TRBV6-6
j_gene: TRBJ1-2
d_gene: -
CDR3nt: TGTGCCAGCACCTTCGTGGTGAGGGAAAGAGAAGGCTACACCTTC
CDR3aa: CASTFVVREREGYTF

abundance: few
v_gene: TRBV4-1
j_gene: TRBJ1-1
d_gene: TRBD1
CDR3nt: TGCGCCAGCAGCCAGACGGATAGGGGGCCCACTGAAGCTTTCTTT
CDR3aa: CASSQTDRGPTEAFF

abundance: many
v_gene: TRBV9
j_gene: TRBJ1-2
d_gene: -
CDR3nt: TGTGCCAGCAGCCGATCGCCCATTCAGGGACTCTCGGGTGGCTACACCTTC
CDR3aa: CASSRSPIQGLSGGYTF

abundance: -
v_gene: TRBV11-2
j_gene: TRBJ1-6
d_gene: -
CDR3nt: TGTGCCAGCAGTGTGGGGCGGGCTTCACCCCTCCACTTT
CDR3aa: CASSVGRASPLHF

abundance: -
v_gene: TRBV18
j_gene: TRBJ1-1
d_gene: -
CDR3nt: TGTGCCAGCTCACCTCCGACAGAGAGAACTGAAGCTTTCTTT
CDR3aa: CASSPPTERTEAFF

abundance: many
v_gene: TRBV12-3/TRBV12-4
j_gene: TRBJ2-7
d_gene: -
CDR3nt: TGTGCCAGCAGGCCCGACACCTACGAGCAGTACTTC
CDR3aa: CASRPDTYEQYF

abundance: many
v_gene: TRBV4-2
j_gene: TRBJ1-6
d_gene: -
CDR3nt: TGTGCCAGCAGCCAAGAGAATGAATCACCCCTCCACTTT
CDR3aa: CASSQENESPLHF

abundance: few
v_gene: TRBV9
j_gene: TRBJ2-7
d_gene: TRBD2
CDR3nt: TGTGCCAGCAGCGTAGAACGAGCGGGGGGGCCGGGGAATGAGCAGTACTTC
CDR3aa: CASSVERAGGPGNEQYF

abundance: few
v_gene: TRBV18
j_gene: TRBJ2-5
d_gene: TRBD2
CDR3nt: TGTGCCAGCTCTCGGGGGGTGAGTGAGACCCAGTACTTC
CDR3aa: CASSRGVSETQYF

abundance: many
v_gene: TRBV4-1
j_gene: TRBJ2-1
d_gene: -
CDR3nt: TGCGCCAGCAGCCAAGGCCCACTTGGGGATGAGCAGTTCTTC
CDR3aa: CASSQGPLGDEQFF

abundance: many
v_gene: TRBV3-1
j_gene: TRBJ1-2
d_gene: -
CDR3nt: TGTGCCAGCAGCCCGGCTCTGATCGTAGCGGGCTATGGCTACACCTTC
CDR3aa: CASSPALIVAGYGYTF

abundance: many
v_gene: TRBV20-1
j_gene: TRBJ2-7
d_gene: -
CDR3nt: TGCAGTGCTACCCCCTTACGGACCGCGAACTACGAGCAGTACTTC
CDR3aa: CSATPLRTANYEQYF

abundance: -
v_gene: TRBV5-5
j_gene: TRBJ1-1
d_gene: -
CDR3nt: TGTGCCAGCAGCAGAGACACGTTCAACACTGAAGCTTTCTTT
CDR3aa: CASSRDTFNTEAFF

abundance: many
v_gene: TRBV28
j_gene: TRBJ1-2
d_gene: -
CDR3nt: TGTGCCAGCAGTGGTGTGGGAGGCTACACCTTC
CDR3aa: CASSGVGGYTF

abundance: -
v_gene: TRBV5-1
j_gene: TRBJ1-1
d_gene: -
CDR3nt: TGCGCCAGCAGCTTGGACCCGGGGGACACTGAAGCTTTCTTT
CDR3aa: CASSLDPGDTEAFF

abundance: few
v_gene: TRBV7-9
j_gene: TRBJ2-2
d_gene: TRBD1
CDR3nt: TGTGCCAGCAGAGAACCCGGGACAGGAAGGACCGGGGAGCTGTTTTTT
CDR3aa: CASREPGTGRTGELFF

abundance: few
v_gene: TRBV20-1
j_gene: TRBJ1-2
d_gene: -
CDR3nt: TGCAGGGCTAGAGGGCTGGGGGATGGCTACACCTTC
CDR3aa: CRARGLGDGYTF

abundance: -
v_gene: TRBV30
j_gene: TRBJ1-2
d_gene: -
CDR3nt: TGTGCCTACTCGAGGCCCAATGGCTACACCTTC
CDR3aa: CAYSRPNGYTF

abundance: many
v_gene: TRBV7-9
j_gene: TRBJ1-6
d_gene: -
CDR3nt: TGTGCCAGCAGCTTCCCCCCCCATAATTCACCCCTCCACTTT
CDR3aa: CASSFPPHNSPLHF

abundance: many
v_gene: TRBV7-2
j_gene: TRBJ2-5
d_gene: -
CDR3nt: TGTGCCAGCAGCGAGTCCGGGACTTCCTCGGGGACCCAGTACTTC
CDR3aa: CASSESGTSSGTQYF

abundance: few
v_gene: TRBV7-3
j_gene: TRBJ1-1
d_gene: -
CDR3nt: TGTGCCAGCAGCCCAGGGGCGTTTGGCGCTGAAGCTTTCTTT
CDR3aa: CASSPGAFGAEAFF